The next 14 T cell receptor beta chains were all read from a single sample in a study of T cells in Graves' hyperthyroidism and ophthalmopathy. Using RNA transcripts as the source, TCR beta CDR3 regions were amplified. First-round RT-PCR with HTBI primers amplified the TCR CDR3 region. TCRdb redid the calling of the multiplex PCR reads with MiXCR, one entry per CDR3 protein. The sample lists approximately 500,000 distinct CDR3 sequences; under 60% were seen once. Sequencing was performed on peripheral blood or thyroid tissue (not recorded which). The receptors here all came from a young woman with Graves' hyperthyroidism.

The chain links TRBV2 to TRBJ2-7; D gene ambiguous. The germline V and J ends were trimmed by 1 base and 7 bases, with 11 bases remaining between them. The CDR3 extends over 13 amino acids. Germline V gene data show CDR1 as SNHLY and CDR2 as FYNNEI. The CDR3 region has the DNA TGTGCCAGCAGTGAAGGACTGGTCAATGAGCAGTACTTC. Translating gives CASSEGLVNEQYF.

Ten or more counts support this clonotype. The V call is TRBV20-1, the J call TRBJ1-2, with TRBD1 matching over 11 bases. V shed 0 bases, J shed 4 bases, and the junction held 10 bases outside the gene matches. In germline, CDR1 is DFQATT, CDR2 SNEGSKA (reference sequence). The CDR3 is 17 residues long. In DNA, the CDR3 is TGCAGTGCTAGAGATCGGACAGGGGGCGGCACCCCCTATGGCTACACCTTC. Translating gives CSARDRTGGGTPYGYTF.

This clonotype was picked up many times. The rearrangement links TRBV9 to TRBJ1-6, with a weak D call TRBD1 (5 bases). There are 12 residues in the CDR3. Germline lookup yields CDR1 SGDLS and CDR2 YYNGEE. V was clipped by 7 bases and J by 8 bases, with 10 bases between them. The CDR3: CASGGTDSPLHF. The CDR3 DNA reads TGTGCCAGCGGAGGGACCGATTCACCCCTCCACTTT. The whole variable domain, filled in from reference TRBV9 and TRBJ1-6, reads DSGVTQTPKHLITATGQRVTLRCSPRSGDLSVYWYQQSLDQGLQFLIQYYNGEERAKGNILERFSAQQFPDLHSELNLSSLELGDSALYFCASGGTDSPLHFGNGTRLTVT.

The V gene is TRBV7-9, the J gene TRBJ1-6; 9 positions match TRBD1. The trim removed 5 bases at V and 8 bases at J, leaving 4 bases unmatched. The CDR3 contains 14 residues. CDR1 is SEHNR and CDR2 is FQNEAQ in the germline V gene (reference sequence). The CDR3 protein is CASSLDRGHSPLHF. The CDR3 nucleotides read TGTGCCAGCAGCCTGGACAGGGGCCATTCACCCCTCCACTTT.

The CDR3 DNA follows: TGTGCCAGCAGCTTAGATCTGAGGGAGCTAGAAACCGGGGAGCTGTTTTTT. It is translated as CASSLDLRELETGELFF. The chain recombines TRBV7-2 with TRBJ2-2; D possibly corresponds to TRBD2 (5 bases). The CDR3 totals 17 residues. Germline V gene data show CDR1 as SGHTA and CDR2 as FQGNSA. The ends were cut back, 1 base at V and 5 bases at J, with 17 bases in the middle.

Ten or more counts support this clonotype. The chain uses TRBV15 and TRBJ1-5, with no clear D. Germline V gene data show CDR1 as LNHNV and CDR2 as YYDKDF (reference sequence). The CDR3 has 13 residues. The V end lost 1 base, the J end lost 14 bases, and 15 bases lay between the germline ends. CDR3 protein: CATSRGTVSYEHF. DNA for the CDR3: TGTGCCACCAGCAGAGGGACGGTCTCCTACGAGCATTTT.

There are many counts of this clonotype. This rearrangement joins TRBV20-1 to TRBJ2-5, with 7 bases identical to TRBD1. J lost 3 bases, V lost 5 bases, and 9 bases had no gene match. In germline, CDR1 is DFQATT, CDR2 SNEGSKA (reference sequence). The CDR3 runs 14 residues. The CDR3 is CSAPRTGREETQYF. In DNA, the CDR3 is TGCAGTGCTCCTAGGACAGGAAGGGAAGAGACCCAGTACTTC.

This clonotype was recorded many times. Here the CDR3 DNA reads TGTGCCAGCAGCTTCGACAGGGGAAGCGAGCAGTACTTC. This gives the protein CASSFDRGSEQYF. This rearrangement joins TRBV7-2 to TRBJ2-7; 8 nucleotides line up with TRBD1. The V and J ends lost 3 bases and 6 bases, in that order; junction bases with no gene match: 4. This CDR3 is 13 amino acids long. Germline assignment: CDR1 SGHTA and CDR2 FQGNSA. Together with reference TRBV7-2 and TRBJ2-7, the CDR3 gives the full variable domain: GAGVSQSPSNKVTEKGKDVELRCDPISGHTALYWYRQSLGQGLEFLIYFQGNSAPDKSGLPSDRFSAERTGGSVSTLTIQRTQQEDSAVYLCASSFDRGSEQYFGPGTRLTVT.

There are many counts of this clonotype. J is TRBJ2-7 and V is TRBV7-9; no firm D call. The germline V and J ends were trimmed by 4 bases and 3 bases, with 10 bases remaining between them. CDR1 SEHNR and CDR2 FQNEAQ come from the germline V gene (reference sequence). The CDR3 sequence is 13 residues long. The CDR3 DNA is TGTGCCAGCAGCTCGCACGTAATCTACGAGCAGTACTTC. It translates to CASSSHVIYEQYF.

J is TRBJ2-7 and V is TRBV7-2; a possible D gene is TRBD2 (5 bases). This CDR3 comprises 11 residues. Germline lookup yields CDR1 SGHTA and CDR2 FQGNSA. Trimming removed 1 base from V and 8 bases from J, with 6 bases in between. The CDR3 loop is CASSLERKQYF. The CDR3 DNA reads TGTGCCAGCAGCTTAGAGCGGAAGCAGTACTTC.

This clonotype was seen repeatedly, ten times or more. This chain uses TRBV5-6 with TRBJ1-5; D remains unclear. Trimming pared 4 bases from V and 6 bases from J, leaving 8 bases between. Germline CDR1 is SGHDT and CDR2 is YYEEEE. This CDR3 has 12 residues. In DNA, the CDR3 is TGTGCCAGCAGCGCTCACAGTCAGCCCCAGCATTTT. This gives the protein CASSAHSQPQHF.

This clonotype was counted ten times or more. The chain has TRBV19 and TRBJ1-6; the D gene is possibly TRBD1 (5 bases). This CDR3 has 14 amino acids. V lost 7 bases and J 1 base, leaving 8 bases between the germline ends. Germline CDR1 and CDR2: LNHDA and SQIVND (reference sequence). The CDR3 loop reads CASKRGSYNSPLHF. Here the CDR3 DNA reads TGTGCCAGTAAGAGGGGATCCTATAATTCACCCCTCCACTTT.

This sequence joins TRBV29-1 and TRBJ1-4, with TRBD1 matching 8 bases. The length of the CDR3 is 12 residues. CDR1 is SQVTM, CDR2 ANQGSEA, per germline. The trim removed 8 bases at V and 7 bases at J, leaving 6 bases unmatched. CDR3 bases: TGCAGCATCCTGACAGGGGTTGAAAAACTGTTTTTT. Protein sequence: CSILTGVEKLFF.

This clonotype was counted at least ten times. The rearrangement joins TRBV7-9 to TRBJ2-5; 10 bases match TRBD1. V shed 5 bases and J 5 bases; nucleotides not matched to a gene: 8. Germline CDR1 and CDR2: SEHNR and FQNEAQ (reference sequence). The CDR3 contains 15 residues. Here the CDR3 reads CASSRGTGAIETQYF. The CDR3 nucleotides read TGTGCCAGCAGCCGTGGGACAGGGGCAATCGAGACCCAGTACTTC.